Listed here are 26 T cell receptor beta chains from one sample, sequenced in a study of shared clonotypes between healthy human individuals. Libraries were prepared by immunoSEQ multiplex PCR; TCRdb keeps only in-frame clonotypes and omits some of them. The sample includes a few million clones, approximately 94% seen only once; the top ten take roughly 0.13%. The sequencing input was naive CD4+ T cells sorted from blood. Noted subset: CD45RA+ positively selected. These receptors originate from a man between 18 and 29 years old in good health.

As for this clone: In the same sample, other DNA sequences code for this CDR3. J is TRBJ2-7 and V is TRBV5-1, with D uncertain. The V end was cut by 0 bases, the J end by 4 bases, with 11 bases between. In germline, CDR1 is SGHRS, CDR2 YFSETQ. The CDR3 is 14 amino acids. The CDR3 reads CASSLVPGPYEQYF. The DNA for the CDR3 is TGCGCCAGCAGCTTGGTTCCGGGCCCTTACGAGCAGTACTTC.

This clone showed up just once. CDR3 nucleotide sequence: TGTGCCATCAGTGAGTCGTCGATCCCTGAAGCTTTCTTT. Protein: CAISESSIPEAFF. The V gene is TRBV10-3, the J gene TRBJ1-1, with D uncertain. V lost 0 bases and J 6 bases, leaving 8 bases between the germline ends. This CDR3 contains 13 residues. Germline assignment: CDR1 ENHRY and CDR2 SYGVKD.

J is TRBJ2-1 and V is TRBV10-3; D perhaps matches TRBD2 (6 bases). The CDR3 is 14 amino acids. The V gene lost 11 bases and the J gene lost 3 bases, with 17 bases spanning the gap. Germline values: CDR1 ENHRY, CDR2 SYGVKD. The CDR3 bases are TGTGCCGTTTCGCTGGAGGGCCTCTACAATGAGCAGTTCTTC. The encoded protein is CAVSLEGLYNEQFF.

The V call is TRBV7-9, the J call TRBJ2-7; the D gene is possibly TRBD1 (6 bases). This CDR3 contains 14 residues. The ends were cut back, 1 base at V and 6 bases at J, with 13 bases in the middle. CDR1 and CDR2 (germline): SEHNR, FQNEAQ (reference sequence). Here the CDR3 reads CASSLGAGVIEQYF. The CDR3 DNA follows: TGTGCCAGCAGCTTAGGGGCAGGGGTTATCGAGCAGTACTTC.

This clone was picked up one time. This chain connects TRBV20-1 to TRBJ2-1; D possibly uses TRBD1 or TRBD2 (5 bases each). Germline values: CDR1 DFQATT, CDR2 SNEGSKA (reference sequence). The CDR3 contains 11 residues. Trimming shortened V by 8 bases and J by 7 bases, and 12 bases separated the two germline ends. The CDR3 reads CSLWGSNEQFF. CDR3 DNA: TGCAGTCTATGGGGGAGTAATGAGCAGTTCTTC.

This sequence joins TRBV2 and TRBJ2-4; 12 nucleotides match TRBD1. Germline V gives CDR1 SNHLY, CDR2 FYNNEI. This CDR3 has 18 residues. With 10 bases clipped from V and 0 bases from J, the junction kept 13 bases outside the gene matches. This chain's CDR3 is CATTSGTGGRLAKNIQYF. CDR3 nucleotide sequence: TGTGCCACCACCTCCGGGACAGGGGGCCGATTAGCCAAAAACATTCAGTACTTC. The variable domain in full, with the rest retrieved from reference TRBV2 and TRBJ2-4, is EPEVTQTPSHQVTQMGQEVILRCVPISNHLYFYWYRQILGQKVEFLVSFYNNEISEKSEIFDDQFSVERPDGSNFTLKIRSTKLEDSAMYFCATTSGTGGRLAKNIQYFGAGTRLSVL.

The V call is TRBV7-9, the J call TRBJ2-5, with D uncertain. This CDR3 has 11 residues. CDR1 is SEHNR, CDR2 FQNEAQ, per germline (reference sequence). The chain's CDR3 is CAHDPGETQYF. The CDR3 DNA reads TGTGCACACGACCCGGGAGAGACCCAGTACTTC.

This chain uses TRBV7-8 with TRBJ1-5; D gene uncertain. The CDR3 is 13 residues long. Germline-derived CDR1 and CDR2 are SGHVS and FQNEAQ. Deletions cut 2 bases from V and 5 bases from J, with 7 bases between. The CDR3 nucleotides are TGTGCCAGCAGCTTAAGCGGAGATCAGCCCCAGCATTTT. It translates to CASSLSGDQPQHF. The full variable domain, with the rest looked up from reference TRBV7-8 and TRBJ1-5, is GAGVSQSPRYKVAKRGQDVALRCDPISGHVSLFWYQQALGQGPEFLTYFQNEAQLDKSGLPSDRFFAERPEGSVSTLKIQRTQQEDSAVYLCASSLSGDQPQHFGDGTRLSIL.

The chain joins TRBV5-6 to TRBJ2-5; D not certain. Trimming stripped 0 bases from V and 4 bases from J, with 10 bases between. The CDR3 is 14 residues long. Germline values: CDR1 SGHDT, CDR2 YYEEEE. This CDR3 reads CASSLVAESETQYF. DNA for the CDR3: TGTGCCAGCAGCTTGGTTGCCGAGTCAGAGACCCAGTACTTC.

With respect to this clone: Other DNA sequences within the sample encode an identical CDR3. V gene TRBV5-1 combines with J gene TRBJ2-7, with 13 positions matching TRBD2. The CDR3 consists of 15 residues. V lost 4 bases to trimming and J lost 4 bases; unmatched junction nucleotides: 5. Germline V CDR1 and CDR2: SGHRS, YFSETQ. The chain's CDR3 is CASSLRTSGSYEQYF. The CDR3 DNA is TGCGCCAGCAGCCTGCGGACTAGCGGGAGTTACGAGCAGTACTTC.

The chain's CDR3 is CASDGTSGVYNEQFF. The CDR3 DNA is TGCGCCAGCGACGGGACTAGCGGGGTCTACAATGAGCAGTTCTTC. This chain uses TRBV10-1 with TRBJ2-1; 13 bases fit TRBD2. J was trimmed by 3 bases and V by 8 bases; bases with no gene match: 4. The CDR3 has 15 residues. The germline gives CDR1 WNHNN, CDR2 SYGVQD (reference sequence).

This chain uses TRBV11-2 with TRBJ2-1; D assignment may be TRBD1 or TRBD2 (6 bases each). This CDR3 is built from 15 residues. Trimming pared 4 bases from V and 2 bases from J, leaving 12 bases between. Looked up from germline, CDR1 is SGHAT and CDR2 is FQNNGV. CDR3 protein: CASSSTGAAYNEQFF. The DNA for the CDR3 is TGTGCCAGCAGCTCCACGGGGGCCGCCTACAATGAGCAGTTCTTC.

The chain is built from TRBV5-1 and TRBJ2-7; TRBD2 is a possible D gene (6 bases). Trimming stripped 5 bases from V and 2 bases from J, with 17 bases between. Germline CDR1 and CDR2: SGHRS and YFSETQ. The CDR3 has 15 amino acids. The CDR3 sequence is CASSSNWDFPYEQYF. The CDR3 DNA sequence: TGCGCCAGCAGTTCAAACTGGGACTTCCCCTACGAGCAGTACTTC.

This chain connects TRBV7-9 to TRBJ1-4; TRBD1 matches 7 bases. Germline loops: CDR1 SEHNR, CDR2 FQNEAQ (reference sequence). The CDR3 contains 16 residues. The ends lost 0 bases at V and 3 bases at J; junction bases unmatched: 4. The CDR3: CASSLARGEANEKLFF. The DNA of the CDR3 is TGTGCCAGCAGCTTAGCCAGGGGGGAGGCTAATGAAAAACTGTTTTTT.

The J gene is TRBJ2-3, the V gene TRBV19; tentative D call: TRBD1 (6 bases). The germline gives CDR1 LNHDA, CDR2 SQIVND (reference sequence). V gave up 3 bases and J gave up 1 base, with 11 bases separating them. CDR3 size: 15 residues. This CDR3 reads CASSMGSGGTDTQYF. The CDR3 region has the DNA TGTGCCAGTAGTATGGGGTCAGGGGGCACAGATACGCAGTATTTT.

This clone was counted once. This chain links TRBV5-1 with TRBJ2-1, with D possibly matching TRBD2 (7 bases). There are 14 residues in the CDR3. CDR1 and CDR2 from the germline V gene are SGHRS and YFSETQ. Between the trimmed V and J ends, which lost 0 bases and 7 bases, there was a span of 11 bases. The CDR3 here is CASSLDGRGNEQFF. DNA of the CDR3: TGCGCCAGCAGCTTGGATGGGAGGGGGAATGAGCAGTTCTTC.

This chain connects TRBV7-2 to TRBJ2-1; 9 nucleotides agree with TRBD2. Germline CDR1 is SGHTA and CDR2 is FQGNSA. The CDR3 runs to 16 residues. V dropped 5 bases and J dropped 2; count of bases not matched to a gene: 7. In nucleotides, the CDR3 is TGTGCCAGCAGCCGGACTAGCGCAAGCCCCTACAATGAGCAGTTCTTC. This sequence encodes CASSRTSASPYNEQFF.

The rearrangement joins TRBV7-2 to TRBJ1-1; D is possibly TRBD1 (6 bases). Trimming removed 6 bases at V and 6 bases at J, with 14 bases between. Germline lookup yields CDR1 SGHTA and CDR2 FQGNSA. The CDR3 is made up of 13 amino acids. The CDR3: CASSYDRPSEAFF. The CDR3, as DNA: TGTGCCAGCAGTTATGACAGGCCATCTGAAGCTTTCTTT.

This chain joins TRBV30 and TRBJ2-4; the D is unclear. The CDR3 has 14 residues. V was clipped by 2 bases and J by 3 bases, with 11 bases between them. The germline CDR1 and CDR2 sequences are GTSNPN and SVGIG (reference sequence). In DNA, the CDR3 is TGTGCCTGGAGTATAGCCGGAGTCAAAAACATTCAGTACTTC. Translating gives CAWSIAGVKNIQYF.

The CDR3 is CASSAGSLEGTEAFF. The DNA for the CDR3 is TGTGCCAGCAGTGCGGGTTCCCTCGAGGGCACTGAAGCTTTCTTT. The chain combines TRBV6-1 with TRBJ1-1, with no clear D. CDR1 and CDR2 (germline): MNHNS, SASEGT. The CDR3 loop spans 15 amino acids. With 4 bases removed from V and 4 bases from J, the gap between germline ends came to 16 bases.

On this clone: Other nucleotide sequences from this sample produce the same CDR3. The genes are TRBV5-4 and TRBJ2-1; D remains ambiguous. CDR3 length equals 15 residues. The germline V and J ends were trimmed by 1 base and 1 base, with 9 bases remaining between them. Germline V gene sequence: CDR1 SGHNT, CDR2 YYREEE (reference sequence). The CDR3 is CASSLIGSSYNEQFF. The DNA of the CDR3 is TGTGCCAGCAGCTTGATTGGAAGTTCCTACAATGAGCAGTTCTTC.

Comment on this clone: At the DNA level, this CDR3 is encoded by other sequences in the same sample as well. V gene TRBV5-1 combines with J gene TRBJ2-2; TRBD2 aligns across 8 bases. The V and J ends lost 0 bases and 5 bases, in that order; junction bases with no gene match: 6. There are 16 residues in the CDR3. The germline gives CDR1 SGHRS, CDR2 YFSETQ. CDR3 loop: CASSLVGTSDTGELFF. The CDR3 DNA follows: TGCGCCAGCAGCTTGGTGGGGACTAGTGATACCGGGGAGCTGTTTTTT. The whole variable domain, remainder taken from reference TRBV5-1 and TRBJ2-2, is KAGVTQTPRYLIKTRGQQVTLSCSPISGHRSVSWYQQTPGQGLQFLFEYFSETQRNKGNFPGRFSGRQFSNSRSEMNVSTLELGDSALYLCASSLVGTSDTGELFFGEGSRLTVL.

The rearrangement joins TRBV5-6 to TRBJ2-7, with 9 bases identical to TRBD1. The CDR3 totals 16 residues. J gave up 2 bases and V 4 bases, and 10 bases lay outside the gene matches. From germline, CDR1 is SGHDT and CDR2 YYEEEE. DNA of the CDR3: TGTGCCAGCAGCGGAGGGACAGGGTATAGCACCTACGAGCAGTACTTC. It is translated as CASSGGTGYSTYEQYF.

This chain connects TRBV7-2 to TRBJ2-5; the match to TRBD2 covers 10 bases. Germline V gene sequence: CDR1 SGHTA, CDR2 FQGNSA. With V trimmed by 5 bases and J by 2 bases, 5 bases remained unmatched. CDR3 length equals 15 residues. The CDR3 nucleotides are TGTGCCAGCAGCGCCACTAGCGGGGATCAAGAGACCCAGTACTTC. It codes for CASSATSGDQETQYF.

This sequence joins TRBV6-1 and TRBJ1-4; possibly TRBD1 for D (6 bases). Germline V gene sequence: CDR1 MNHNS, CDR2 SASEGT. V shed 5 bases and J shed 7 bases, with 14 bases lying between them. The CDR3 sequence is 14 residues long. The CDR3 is CASSTRTDSEKLFF. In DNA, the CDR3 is TGTGCCAGCAGTACCCGGACAGACAGTGAAAAACTGTTTTTT.

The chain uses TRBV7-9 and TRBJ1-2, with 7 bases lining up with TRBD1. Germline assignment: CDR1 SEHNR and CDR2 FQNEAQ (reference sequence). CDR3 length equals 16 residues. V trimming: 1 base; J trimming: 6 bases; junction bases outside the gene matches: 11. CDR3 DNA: TGTGCCAGCAGCTTAGACAGGGGTGGGATGACTAATGGCTACACCTTC. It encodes CASSLDRGGMTNGYTF.